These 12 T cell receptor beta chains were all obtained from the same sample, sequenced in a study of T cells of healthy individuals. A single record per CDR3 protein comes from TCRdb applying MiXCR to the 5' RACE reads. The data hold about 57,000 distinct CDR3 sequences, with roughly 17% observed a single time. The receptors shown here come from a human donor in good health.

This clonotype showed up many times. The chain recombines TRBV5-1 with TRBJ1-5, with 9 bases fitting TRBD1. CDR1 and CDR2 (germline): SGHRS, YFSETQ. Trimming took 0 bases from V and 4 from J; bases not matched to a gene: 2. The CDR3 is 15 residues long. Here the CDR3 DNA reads TGCGCCAGCAGCTTGGGGACAGGGGTAAATCAGCCCCAGCATTTT. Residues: CASSLGTGVNQPQHF.

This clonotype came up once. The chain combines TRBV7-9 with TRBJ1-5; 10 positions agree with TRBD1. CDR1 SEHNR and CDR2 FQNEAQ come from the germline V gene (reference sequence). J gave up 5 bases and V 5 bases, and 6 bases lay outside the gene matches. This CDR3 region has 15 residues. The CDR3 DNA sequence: TGTGCCAGCAGCAAACCAGGGACAGGGGATCAGCCCCAGCATTTT. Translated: CASSKPGTGDQPQHF.

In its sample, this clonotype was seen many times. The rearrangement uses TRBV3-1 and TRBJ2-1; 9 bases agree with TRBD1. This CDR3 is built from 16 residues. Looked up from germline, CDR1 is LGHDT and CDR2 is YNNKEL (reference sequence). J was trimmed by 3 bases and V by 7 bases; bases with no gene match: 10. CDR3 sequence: CASTKRGQGLYNEQFF. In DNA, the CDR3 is TGTGCCAGCACCAAAAGGGGACAGGGCCTCTACAATGAGCAGTTCTTC.

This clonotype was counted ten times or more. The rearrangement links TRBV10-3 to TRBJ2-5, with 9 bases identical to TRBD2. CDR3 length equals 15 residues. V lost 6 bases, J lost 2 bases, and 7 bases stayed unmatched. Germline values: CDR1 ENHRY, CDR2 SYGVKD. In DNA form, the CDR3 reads TGTGCCATCAGCGGGACTAGCAGTTTACAAGAGACCCAGTACTTC. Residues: CAISGTSSLQETQYF.

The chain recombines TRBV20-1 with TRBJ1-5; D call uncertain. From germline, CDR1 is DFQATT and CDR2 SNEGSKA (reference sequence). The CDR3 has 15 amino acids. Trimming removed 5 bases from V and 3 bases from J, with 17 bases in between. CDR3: CSAPSLDGYNQPQHF. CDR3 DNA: TGCAGTGCTCCCTCCCTTGACGGTTACAATCAGCCCCAGCATTTT.

The CDR3 sequence: CASSPGGYASTYEQYF. The CDR3 DNA sequence: TGCGCCAGCAGCCCCGGAGGGTACGCGTCAACCTACGAGCAGTACTTC. J is TRBJ2-7 and V is TRBV5-1; D might be TRBD2 (6 bases). The CDR3 has 16 residues. The V end lost 4 bases, the J end lost 2 bases, and 19 bases lay between the germline ends. The germline V gene has CDR1 SGHRS and CDR2 YFSETQ.

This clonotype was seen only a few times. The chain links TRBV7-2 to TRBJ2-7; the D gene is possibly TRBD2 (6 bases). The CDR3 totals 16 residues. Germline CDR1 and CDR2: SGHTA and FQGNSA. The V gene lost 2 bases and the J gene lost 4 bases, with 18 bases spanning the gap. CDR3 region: CASSLISGERQYEQYF. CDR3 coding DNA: TGTGCCAGCAGCTTAATATCGGGGGAGCGACAGTACGAGCAGTACTTC.

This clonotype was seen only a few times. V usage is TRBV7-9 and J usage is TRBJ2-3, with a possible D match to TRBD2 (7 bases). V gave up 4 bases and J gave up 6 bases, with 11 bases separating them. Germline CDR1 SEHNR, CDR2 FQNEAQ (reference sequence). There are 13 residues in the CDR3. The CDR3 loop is CASSWAGADTQYF. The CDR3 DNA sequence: TGTGCCAGCAGCTGGGCGGGGGCCGATACGCAGTATTTT.

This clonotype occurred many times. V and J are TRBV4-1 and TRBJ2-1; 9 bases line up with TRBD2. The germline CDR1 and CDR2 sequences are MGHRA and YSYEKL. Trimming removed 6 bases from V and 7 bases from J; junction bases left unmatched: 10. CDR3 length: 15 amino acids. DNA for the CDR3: TGCGCCAGCAGTCCCTTAGCGGGAGACGGGAATGAGCAGTTCTTC. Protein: CASSPLAGDGNEQFF.

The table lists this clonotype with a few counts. The CDR3 is CASSQRGTGELFF. The CDR3 coding sequence is TGTGCCAGCAGCCAAAGAGGGACCGGGGAGCTGTTTTTT. The rearrangement links TRBV3-1 to TRBJ2-2, with a possible D match to TRBD2 (5 bases). The CDR3 sequence is 13 residues long. Deletions cut 2 bases from V and 5 bases from J, with 6 bases between. Germline CDR1 and CDR2: LGHDT and YNNKEL (reference sequence).

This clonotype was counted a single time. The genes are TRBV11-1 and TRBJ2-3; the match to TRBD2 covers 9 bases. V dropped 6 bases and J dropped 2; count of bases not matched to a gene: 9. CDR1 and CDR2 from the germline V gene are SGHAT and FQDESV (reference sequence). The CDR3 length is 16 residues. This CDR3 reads CASRELGGGVTDTQYF. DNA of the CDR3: TGTGCCAGCAGGGAGCTTGGCGGGGGGGTCACAGATACGCAGTATTTT.

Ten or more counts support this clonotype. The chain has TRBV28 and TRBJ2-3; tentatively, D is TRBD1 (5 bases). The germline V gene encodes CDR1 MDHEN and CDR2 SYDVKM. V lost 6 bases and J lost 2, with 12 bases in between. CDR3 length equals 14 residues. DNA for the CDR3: TGTGCCAGCAGAGACAGTCTAATCACAGATACGCAGTATTTT. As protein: CASRDSLITDTQYF.